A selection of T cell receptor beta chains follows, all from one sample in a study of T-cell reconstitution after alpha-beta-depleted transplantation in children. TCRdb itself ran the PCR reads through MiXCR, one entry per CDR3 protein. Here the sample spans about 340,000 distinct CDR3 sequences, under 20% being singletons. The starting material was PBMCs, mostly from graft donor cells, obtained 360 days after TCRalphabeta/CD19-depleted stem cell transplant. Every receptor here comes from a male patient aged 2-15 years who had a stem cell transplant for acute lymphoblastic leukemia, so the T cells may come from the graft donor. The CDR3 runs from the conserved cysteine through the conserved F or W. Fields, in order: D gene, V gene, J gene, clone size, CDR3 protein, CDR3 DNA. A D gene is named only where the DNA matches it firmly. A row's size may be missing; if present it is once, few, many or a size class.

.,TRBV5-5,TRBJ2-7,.,CASSLALRVPTYEQYF,TGTGCCAGCAGCTTGGCCTTGCGGGTCCCTACCTACGAGCAGTACTTC
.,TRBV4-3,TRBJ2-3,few,CASSQDPGLSTQYF,TGCGCCAGCAGCCAAGATCCCGGACTTAGCACGCAGTATTTT
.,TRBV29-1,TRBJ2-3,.,CSVDGPSGTDTQYF,TGCAGCGTTGATGGGCCGAGCGGGACAGATACGCAGTATTTT
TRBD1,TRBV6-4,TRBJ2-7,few,CASTTRQGYEQYF,TGTGCCAGCACCACGAGACAGGGGTACGAGCAGTACTTC
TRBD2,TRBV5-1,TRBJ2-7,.,CASSLPSGRSAEQYF,TGCGCCAGCAGCTTACCTAGCGGGAGATCGGCCGAGCAGTACTTC
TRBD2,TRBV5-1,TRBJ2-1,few,CASSFMREGNEQFF,TGCGCCAGCAGCTTTATGCGGGAGGGGAATGAGCAGTTCTTC
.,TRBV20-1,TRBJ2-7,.,CSARDRGSGGVYEQYF,TGCAGTGCTAGAGATCGGGGTTCAGGAGGGGTCTACGAGCAGTACTTC
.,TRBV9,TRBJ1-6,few,CASSPQQNSPLHF,TGTGCCAGCAGCCCCCAACAGAATTCACCCCTCCACTTT
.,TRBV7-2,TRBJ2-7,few,CASSLAVRQPNHEQYF,TGTGCCAGCAGCTTAGCGGTCAGACAGCCTAACCACGAGCAGTACTTC
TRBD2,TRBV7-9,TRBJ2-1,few,CASSFGTSGMDEQFF,TGTGCCAGCAGCTTCGGGACTAGCGGGATGGATGAGCAGTTCTTC
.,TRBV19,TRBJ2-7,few,CASSILRGYGYEQYF,TGTGCCAGTAGTATATTAAGGGGATACGGCTACGAGCAGTACTTC
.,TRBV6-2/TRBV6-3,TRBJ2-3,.,CARSWTAKDTQYF,TGTGCCAGGTCATGGACCGCGAAAGATACGCAGTATTTT
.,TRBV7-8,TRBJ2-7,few,CASSLARGVRLYEQYF,TGTGCCAGCAGCTTAGCGCGAGGGGTAAGGCTCTACGAGCAGTACTTC
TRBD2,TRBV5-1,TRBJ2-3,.,CASSFTSGSLSTDTQYF,TGCGCCAGCAGCTTTACTAGCGGGAGTCTTAGCACAGATACGCAGTATTTT
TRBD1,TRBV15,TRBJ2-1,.,CATSRETGQGYNEQFF,TGTGCCACCAGCAGAGAAACGGGACAGGGGTACAATGAGCAGTTCTTC